These 2 T cell receptor beta chains were all obtained from the same sample, sequenced in a study of molecular identifiers for immune sequencing clone quantification. MiXCR was run by TCRdb on the PCR reads, yielding one entry per CDR3 protein. In the table there are approximately 54,000 distinct CDR3 sequences, roughly a quarter of which are singletons. Sequencing input: naive CD8+ T cells from blood, with Jurkat cell RNA spiked in. Subset here: FACS-sorted CD8+CD4-CCR7+CD45RA+ naive T cells. These receptors originate from a human donor in good health. Some libraries in this study had Jurkat cell RNA spiked in.

With respect to this clonotype: A read error may explain this, as a much larger clone is one base away. The gene calls are TRBV29-1 and TRBJ1-1; D gene uncertain. The germline V gene has CDR1 SQVTM and CDR2 ANQGSEA. This CDR3 comprises 13 residues. The CDR3, as DNA: TGCAGCGTTGAGACAAGCATGAACACTGAAGCTTCCTTT. Translated: CSVETSMNTEASF. The variable domain in full, with the rest retrieved from reference TRBV29-1 and TRBJ1-1, is SAVISQKPSRDICQRGTSLTIQCQVDSQVTMMFWYRQQPGQSLTLIATANQGSEATYESGFVIDKFPISRPNLTFSTLTVSNMSPEDSSIYLCSVETSMNTEASFGQGTRLTVV.

This clonotype has a count of ten or more. The chain carries TRBV6-5 and TRBJ2-7, with 7 bases identical to TRBD2. The CDR3 runs to 15 residues. The J segment lost 3 bases and the V segment lost 2 bases, leaving 7 bases of the junction unmatched. Germline CDR1 is MNHEY and CDR2 is SVGAGI. The CDR3 region has the DNA TGTGCCAGCAGTTACACCGGGGAGGGCGGCTACGAGCAGTACTTC. Amino acids: CASSYTGEGGYEQYF.